The clone carrying this TCR beta chain was counted only a few times. The antigen is unknown. This sample is drawn from a study of T cells after yellow fever vaccination. Looking at the study overall: For low cell numbers, libraries were made with SMART-Seq v4 Ultra Low Input.

Findings of the study overall: Peaking on day 5 versus 15, the secondary response was faster but weaker.

Production of TCR cDNA was by 5'RACE template switching, which also added a universal primer site and UMIs. TCRdb analysed the 5' RACE reads with MiXCR anew, one entry per CDR3 protein. The data show approximately 300,000 distinct CDR3 sequences, about 10% seen once. Per the germline V gene, CDR1 is SGHDT and CDR2 is YYEEEE. V shed 3 bases and J 10 bases; nucleotides not matched to a gene: 6. This CDR3 spans 13 amino acids. The sample was CD4+ T cells sorted from PBMCs, taken 45 days after the yellow fever booster vaccination. This TCR came from a man younger than 35 who received the YFV17D yellow fever vaccine. The gene calls are TRBV5-6 and TRBJ1-1; 10 bases match TRBD1. The CDR3: CASSYGQGEGAFF. The CDR3 DNA reads as TGTGCCAGCAGCTACGGACAGGGGGAAGGAGCTTTCTTT.